The rows below give T cell receptor beta chains drawn from one sample of a study of post-analysis software for immune sequencing data. TCRdb analysed the PCR reads with MiXCR anew, one entry per CDR3 protein. Counted here are fewer than 850,000 distinct CDR3 sequences, roughly 27% occurring once; the ten biggest clones make up 0.55% to 0.65%. The source material was blood. These receptors originate from a girl aged 5 to 17 with multiple sclerosis. Each CDR3 is given with its conserved first and last residue. The D gene is left open where the match is weak. Not every row has a clone size; where given, it reads once, few, many or a size class.

v_call: TRBV6-5
d_call: -
clone_size: -
cdr3_length: 14
j_call: TRBJ1-1
cdr3_nt: TGTGCCAACTGGCCCCCCTTGGTGAACACTGAAGCTTTCTTT
cdr3_aa: CANWPPLVNTEAFF

v_call: TRBV5-1
d_call: -
clone_size: -
cdr3_length: 19
j_call: TRBJ2-6
cdr3_nt: TGCGCCAGCAGCTTGCCCCTAGACCGGCAGCGCCCTGGGGCCAACGCCCTGACTTTC
cdr3_aa: CASSLPLDRQRPGANALTF

v_call: TRBV7-2
d_call: TRBD1
clone_size: few
cdr3_length: 14
j_call: TRBJ1-1
cdr3_nt: TGTGCCAGCAGCCCTTCAGGGGGCAACACTGAAGCTTTCTTT
cdr3_aa: CASSPSGGNTEAFF

v_call: TRBV10-3
d_call: -
clone_size: once
cdr3_length: 13
j_call: TRBJ2-1
cdr3_nt: TGTGCCATCAGTGAGTCGCCTCAGAATGAGCAGTTCTTC
cdr3_aa: CAISESPQNEQFF

v_call: TRBV5-6
d_call: -
clone_size: many
cdr3_length: 12
j_call: TRBJ2-5
cdr3_nt: TGTGCCAGCAGCCGTTTCGGGGAGACCCAGTACTTC
cdr3_aa: CASSRFGETQYF

v_call: TRBV24-1
d_call: -
clone_size: -
cdr3_length: 12
j_call: TRBJ2-1
cdr3_nt: TGTGCCACCAGTGTATGGGGAGAGACCCAGTTCTTC
cdr3_aa: CATSVWGETQFF

v_call: TRBV5-1
d_call: -
clone_size: few
cdr3_length: 13
j_call: TRBJ1-2
cdr3_nt: TGCGCCAGCAGCCCGAACAGGGCCTATGGCTACACCTTC
cdr3_aa: CASSPNRAYGYTF

v_call: TRBV28
d_call: TRBD1
clone_size: -
cdr3_length: 15
j_call: TRBJ2-1
cdr3_nt: TGTGCCAGCAGCTCGCCGGGACAGGGGGCAAATGAGCAGTTCTTC
cdr3_aa: CASSSPGQGANEQFF

v_call: TRBV5-1
d_call: -
clone_size: -
cdr3_length: 16
j_call: TRBJ2-1
cdr3_nt: TGCGCCAGCAGCTTGTGGACGGCCTCGATCCGCAATGAGCAGTTCTTC
cdr3_aa: CASSLWTASIRNEQFF

v_call: TRBV12-3/TRBV12-4
d_call: -
clone_size: once
cdr3_length: 12
j_call: TRBJ2-3
cdr3_nt: TGTGCCAGCAGTTTCCTTCCAGATACGCAGTATTTT
cdr3_aa: CASSFLPDTQYF

v_call: TRBV5-6
d_call: TRBD1
clone_size: -
cdr3_length: 12
j_call: TRBJ2-5
cdr3_nt: TGTGCCAGCAGCTGGGACAGCGAGACCCAGTACTTC
cdr3_aa: CASSWDSETQYF

v_call: TRBV12-3/TRBV12-4
d_call: -
clone_size: few
cdr3_length: 14
j_call: TRBJ1-2
cdr3_nt: TGTGCCAGCAGTTACCCTGGAGGGGACTATGGCTACACCTTC
cdr3_aa: CASSYPGGDYGYTF

v_call: TRBV28
d_call: -
clone_size: many
cdr3_length: 17
j_call: TRBJ2-4
cdr3_nt: TGTGCCAGCAGGTCAGAAGCTCACCAGTACGCCAAAAACATTCAGTACTTC
cdr3_aa: CASRSEAHQYAKNIQYF

v_call: TRBV6-2/TRBV6-3
d_call: TRBD2
clone_size: -
cdr3_length: 16
j_call: TRBJ2-1
cdr3_nt: TGTGCCAGCAGTTCACTAGCGGGAGGCTTTCTCAATGAGCAGTTCTTC
cdr3_aa: CASSSLAGGFLNEQFF

v_call: TRBV20-1
d_call: -
clone_size: few
cdr3_length: 14
j_call: TRBJ1-1
cdr3_nt: TGCAGTGCTAGAGATCCTACAGGGTGGGTCGGGGCTTTCTTT
cdr3_aa: CSARDPTGWVGAFF